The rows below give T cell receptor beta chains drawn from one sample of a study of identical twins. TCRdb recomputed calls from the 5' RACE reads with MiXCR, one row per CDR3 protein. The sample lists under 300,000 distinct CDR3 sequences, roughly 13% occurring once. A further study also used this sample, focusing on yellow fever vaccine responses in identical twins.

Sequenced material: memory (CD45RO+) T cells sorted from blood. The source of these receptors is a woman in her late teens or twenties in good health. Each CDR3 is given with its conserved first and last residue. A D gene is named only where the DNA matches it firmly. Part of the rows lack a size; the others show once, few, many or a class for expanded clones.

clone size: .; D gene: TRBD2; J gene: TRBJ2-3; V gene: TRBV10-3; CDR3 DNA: TGTGCCTCCAGCGGGGCGGGCGCAGATACGCAGTATTTT; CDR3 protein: CASSGAGADTQYF
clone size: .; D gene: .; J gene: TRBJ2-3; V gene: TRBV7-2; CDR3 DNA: TGTGCCAGCAGCTTAGCGCGCGGGGCCGGGCAGAACACAGATACGCAGTATTTT; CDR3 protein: CASSLARGAGQNTDTQYF
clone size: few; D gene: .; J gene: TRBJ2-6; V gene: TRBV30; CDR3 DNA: TGTGCCTGGAAGGTCGGGGGTGGGGCCAACGTCCTGACTTTC; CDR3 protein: CAWKVGGGANVLTF
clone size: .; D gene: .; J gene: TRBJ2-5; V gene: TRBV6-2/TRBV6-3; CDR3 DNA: TGTGCCAGCAGTTACCTCCCAGCAGGTCCCCAAGAGACCCAGTACTTC; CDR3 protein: CASSYLPAGPQETQYF
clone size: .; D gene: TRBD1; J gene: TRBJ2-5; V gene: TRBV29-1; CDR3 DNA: TGCAGCGTCTGGACAGGGGTAGAGACCCAGTACTTC; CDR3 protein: CSVWTGVETQYF
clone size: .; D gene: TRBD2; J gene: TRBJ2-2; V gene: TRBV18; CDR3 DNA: TGTGCCAGCTGGACTAGCGGTTGGGGTGCCGGGGAGCTGTTTTTT; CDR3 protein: CASWTSGWGAGELFF
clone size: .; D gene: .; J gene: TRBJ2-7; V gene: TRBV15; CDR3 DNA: TGTGCCACCAGCCGAGTGATCGAGACATCCGAGCAGTACTTC; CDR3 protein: CATSRVIETSEQYF
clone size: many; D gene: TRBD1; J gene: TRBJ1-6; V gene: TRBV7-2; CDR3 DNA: TGTGCCAGCAGCTTACATCCGGGACAGGGTTATTCACCCCTCCACTTT; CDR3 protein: CASSLHPGQGYSPLHF
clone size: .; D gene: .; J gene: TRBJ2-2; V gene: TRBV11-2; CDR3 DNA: TGTGCCAGCAGCTTACACCCTCGTGGCGGCACGTCCACCGGGGAGCTGTTTTTT; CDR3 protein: CASSLHPRGGTSTGELFF
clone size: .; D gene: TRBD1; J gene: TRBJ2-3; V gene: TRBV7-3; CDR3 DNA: TGTGCCAGCAGCTTAATCCAGGGGGAATCGCAGCAGTATTTT; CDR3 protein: CASSLIQGESQQYF
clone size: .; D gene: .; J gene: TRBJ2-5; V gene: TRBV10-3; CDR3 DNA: TGTGCCATCAACTCTCAGATCCAAGAGACCCAGTACTTC; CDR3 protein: CAINSQIQETQYF
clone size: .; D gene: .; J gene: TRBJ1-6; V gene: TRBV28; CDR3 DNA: TGTGCCAGCAGAGAGGCCCGGGGCGGGGGCTCACCCCTCCACTTT; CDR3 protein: CASREARGGGSPLHF
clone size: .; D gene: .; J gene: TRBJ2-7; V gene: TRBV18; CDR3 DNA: TGTGCCAGCTCACCAGGAATAACGACCCACGAGCAGTACTTC; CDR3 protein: CASSPGITTHEQYF
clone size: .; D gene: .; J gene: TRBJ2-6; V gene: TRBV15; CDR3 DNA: TGTGCCACCAGCAGAGGACTTTCTCAAGGGGCTGGGGCCAACGTCCTGACTTTC; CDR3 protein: CATSRGLSQGAGANVLTF
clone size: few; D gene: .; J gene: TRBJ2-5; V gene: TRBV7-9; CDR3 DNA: TGTGCCAGCAGCCCTCGGTGGGGGGGCCAGAATCAAGAGACCCAGTACTTC; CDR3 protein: CASSPRWGGQNQETQYF
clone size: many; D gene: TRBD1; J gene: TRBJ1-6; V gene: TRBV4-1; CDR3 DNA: TGCGCCAGCAGCCACGGACAGGGTGATTCACCCCTCCACTTT; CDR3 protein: CASSHGQGDSPLHF
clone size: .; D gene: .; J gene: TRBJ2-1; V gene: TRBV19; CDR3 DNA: TGTGCCAGTAGTATAGAGGCTAGCCGATACAATGAGCAGTTCTTC; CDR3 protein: CASSIEASRYNEQFF
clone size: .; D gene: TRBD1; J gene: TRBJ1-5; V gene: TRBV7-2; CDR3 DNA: TGTGCCAGCAGCGAGGGACAGGGGAATCGTGGCAATCAGCCCCAGCATTTT; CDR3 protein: CASSEGQGNRGNQPQHF
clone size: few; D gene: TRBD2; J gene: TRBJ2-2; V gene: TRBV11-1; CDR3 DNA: TGTGCCAGCAGCTTTCTAGCGGGAGTCGGGGAGCTGTTTTTT; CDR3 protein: CASSFLAGVGELFF
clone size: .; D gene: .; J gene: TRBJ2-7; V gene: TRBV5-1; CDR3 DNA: TGCGCCAGCAGCTTTTCTGGGGTGACCTACGAGCAGTACTTC; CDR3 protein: CASSFSGVTYEQYF
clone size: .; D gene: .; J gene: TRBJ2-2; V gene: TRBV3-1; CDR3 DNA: TGTGCCAGCAGCCTGTCCACCGGGGAGCTGTTTTTT; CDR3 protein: CASSLSTGELFF
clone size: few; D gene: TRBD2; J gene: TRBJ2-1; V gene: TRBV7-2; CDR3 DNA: TGTGCCAGCAGGCCTACTAGCGTAAGCCGGGGCGAGCAGTTCTTC; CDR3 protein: CASRPTSVSRGEQFF
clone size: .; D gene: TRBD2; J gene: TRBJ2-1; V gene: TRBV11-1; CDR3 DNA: TGTGCCAGCAGCTCACGAGGGAGGTTAGCGGGAGGGAGCTCCTACAATGAGCAGTTCTTC; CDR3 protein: CASSSRGRLAGGSSYNEQFF
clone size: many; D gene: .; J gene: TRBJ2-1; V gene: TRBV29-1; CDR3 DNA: TGCAGCGTAGGGCAGGGGGGGGAGCAGTTCTTC; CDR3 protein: CSVGQGGEQFF
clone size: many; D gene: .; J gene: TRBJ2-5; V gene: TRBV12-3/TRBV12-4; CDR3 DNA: TGTGCCAGCAGTTTCGGGGGCTTGGAGACCCAGTACTTC; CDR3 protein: CASSFGGLETQYF
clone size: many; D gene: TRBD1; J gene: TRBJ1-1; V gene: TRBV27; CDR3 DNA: TGTGCCAGCAGTTCACCGCCGACAGGGTCTGCAGCTTTCTTT; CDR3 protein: CASSSPPTGSAAFF
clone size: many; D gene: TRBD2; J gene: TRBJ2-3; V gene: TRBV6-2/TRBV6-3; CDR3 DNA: TGTGCCAGCAGTTCCGAACTCACTAGCGGGAGAACCACAGATACGCAGTATTTT; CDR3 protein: CASSSELTSGRTTDTQYF